This TCR beta chain emerged from a study of T cell responses to AZD1222 COVID-19 vaccine. For the study at large: Investigators merged groups given second doses at roughly 4 or roughly 12 weeks.

V lost 2 bases, J lost 4 bases, and 8 bases stayed unmatched. The germline CDR1 and CDR2 sequences are LNHNV and YYDKDF (reference sequence). CDR3 length: 16 residues. A note on this clone: Its antigen is unidentified.

The protocol was immunoSEQ multiplex PCR, while the TCRdb copy is restricted to in-frame clones and leaves out a portion. Of roughly 170,000 clones listed, 90% are singletons. General study findings and limits: The donor group comprised mostly white British people and more females; the analysis possibly underestimated clonal diversity.

The rearrangement joins TRBV15 to TRBJ1-3; 7 bases fit TRBD1. This clonotype originated in an adult in good health. Sequencing used peripheral blood, obtained on day 0 of AZD1222 vaccination. DNA of the CDR3: TGTGCCACCAGCAGATCCGGGACAGCATACGGAAACACCATATATTTT. Its protein product is CATSRSGTAYGNTIYF.